This TCR beta chain is drawn from a study of blood T cell repertoires in COVID-19. Study-level information: The origin of the acute and convalescent COVID-19 samples was the United States, Italy and Spain. Sources were T cells, B-cell-depleted T cells, or PBMCs; the material itself was cDNA or gDNA.

Seattle participants joined during active infection and were tracked over time. In the original analysis: Reference gene primer amplification yielded estimated nucleated cell counts. Sequencing used immunoSEQ multiplex PCR; TCRdb keeps in-frame clones, though not all of them. That table furnishes V, J and clone size, whereas the DNA furnished D and trimming. Of about 160,000 clones in the sample, roughly 84% were seen once. This CDR3 spans 15 amino acids. After removal of 6 bases from V and 6 bases from J, the junction contained 9 bases not matched to a gene. Germline V CDR1 and CDR2: MDHEN, SYDVKM. The origin of this receptor is a woman between 45 and 65 years old with COVID-19, enrolled during active disease. Sequences were obtained from peripheral blood. The V gene is TRBV28, the J gene TRBJ1-4, with TRBD1 identical over 8 bases. This CDR3 is CASRSQGAGDEKLFF. CDR3 coding DNA: TGTGCCAGCAGGTCGCAGGGGGCGGGTGATGAAAAACTGTTTTTT.